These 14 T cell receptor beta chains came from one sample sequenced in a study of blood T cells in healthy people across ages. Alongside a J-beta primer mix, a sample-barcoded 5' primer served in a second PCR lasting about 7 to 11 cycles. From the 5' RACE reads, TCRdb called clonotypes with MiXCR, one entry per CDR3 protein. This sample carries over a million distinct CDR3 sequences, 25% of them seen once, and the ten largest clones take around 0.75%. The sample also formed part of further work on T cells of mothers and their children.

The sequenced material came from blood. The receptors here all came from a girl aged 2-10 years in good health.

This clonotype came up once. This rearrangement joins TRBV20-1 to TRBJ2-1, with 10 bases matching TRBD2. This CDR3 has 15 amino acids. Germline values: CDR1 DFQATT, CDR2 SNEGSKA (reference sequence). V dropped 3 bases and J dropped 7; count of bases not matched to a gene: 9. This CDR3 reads CSARDGLAAPNEQFF. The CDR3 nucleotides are TGCAGTGCTAGGGATGGACTAGCGGCCCCTAATGAGCAGTTCTTC.

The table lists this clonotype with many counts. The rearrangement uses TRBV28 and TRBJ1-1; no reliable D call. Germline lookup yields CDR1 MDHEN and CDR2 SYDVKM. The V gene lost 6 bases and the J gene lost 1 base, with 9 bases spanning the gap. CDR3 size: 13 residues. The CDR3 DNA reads TGTGCCAGCAGCTTAAACCCGAACACTGAAGCTTTCTTT. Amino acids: CASSLNPNTEAFF.

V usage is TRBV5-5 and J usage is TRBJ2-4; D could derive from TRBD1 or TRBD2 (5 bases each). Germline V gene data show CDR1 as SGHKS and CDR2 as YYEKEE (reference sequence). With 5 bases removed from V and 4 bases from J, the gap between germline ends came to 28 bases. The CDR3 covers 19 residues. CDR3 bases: TGTGCCAGCAGTTTAACCGCGGGCCCCGCGGAGTACAGGAAAAACATTCAGTACTTC. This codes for CASSLTAGPAEYRKNIQYF. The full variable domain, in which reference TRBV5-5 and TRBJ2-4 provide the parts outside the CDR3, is DAGVTQSPTHLIKTRGQQVTLRCSPISGHKSVSWYQQVLGQGPQFIFQYYEKEERGRGNFPDRFSARQFPNYSSELNVNALLLGDSALYLCASSLTAGPAEYRKNIQYFGAGTRLSVL.

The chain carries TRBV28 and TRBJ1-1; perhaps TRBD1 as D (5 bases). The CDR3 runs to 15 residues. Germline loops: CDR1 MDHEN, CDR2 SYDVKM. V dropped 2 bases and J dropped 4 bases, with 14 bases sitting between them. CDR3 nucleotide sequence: TGTGCCAGCAGTTTACCCCCCTGGGGGGGCACTGAAGCTTTCTTT. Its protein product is CASSLPPWGGTEAFF.

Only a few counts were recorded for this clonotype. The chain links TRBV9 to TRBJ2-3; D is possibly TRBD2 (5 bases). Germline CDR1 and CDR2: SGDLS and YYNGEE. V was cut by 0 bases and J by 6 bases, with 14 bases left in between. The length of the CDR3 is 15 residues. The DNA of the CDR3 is TGTGCCAGCAGCGTAGATGGAGGCGCACGTGATACGCAGTATTTT. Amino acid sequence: CASSVDGGARDTQYF.

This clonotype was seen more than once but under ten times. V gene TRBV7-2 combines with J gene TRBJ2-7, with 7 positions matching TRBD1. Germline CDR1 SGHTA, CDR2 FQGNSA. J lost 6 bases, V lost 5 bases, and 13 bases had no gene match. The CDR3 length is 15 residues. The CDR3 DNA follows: TGTGCCAGCAGCGTCCAAGTAGGGGGCGGGTCCGAGCAGTACTTC. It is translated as CASSVQVGGGSEQYF.

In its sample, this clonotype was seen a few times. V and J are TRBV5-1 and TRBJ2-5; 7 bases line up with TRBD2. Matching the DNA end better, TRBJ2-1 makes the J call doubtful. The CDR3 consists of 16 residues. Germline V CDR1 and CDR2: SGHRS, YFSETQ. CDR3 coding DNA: TGCGCCAGCCGTCGATGGTGGGAGGGCCCGCTCGATGAGCAGTTCTTC. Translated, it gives CASRRWWEGPLDEQFF.

CDR3 residues: CASSLSINEKLFF. The CDR3 DNA is TGTGCCAGCAGCTTATCCATAAATGAAAAACTGTTTTTT. This chain links TRBV7-2 with TRBJ1-4; D is undetermined. The ends were cut back, 2 bases at V and 5 bases at J, with 6 bases in the middle. CDR3 size: 13 residues. CDR1 is SGHTA and CDR2 is FQGNSA in the germline V gene.

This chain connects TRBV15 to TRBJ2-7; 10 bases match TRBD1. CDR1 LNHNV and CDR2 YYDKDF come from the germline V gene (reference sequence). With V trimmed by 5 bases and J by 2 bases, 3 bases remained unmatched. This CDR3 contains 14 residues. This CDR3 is CATSAGTGAYEQYF. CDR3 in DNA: TGTGCCACCAGCGCAGGGACAGGGGCCTACGAGCAGTACTTC. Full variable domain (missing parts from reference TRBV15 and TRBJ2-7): DAMVIQNPRYQVTQFGKPVTLSCSQTLNHNVMYWYQQKSSQAPKLLFHYYDKDFNNEADTPDNFQSRRPNTSFCFLDIRSPGLGDTAMYLCATSAGTGAYEQYFGPGTRLTVT.

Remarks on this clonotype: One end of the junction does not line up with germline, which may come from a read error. The CDR3 nucleotides read TGTGTCAGCAGCTTGGGGCCCGGGACAGGGCCCGAAAAACTGTTTTTT. Amino acid sequence: CVSSLGPGTGPEKLFF. The gene calls are TRBV5-6 and TRBJ1-4; 9 bases agree with TRBD1. The length of the CDR3 is 16 residues. Germline V gene data show CDR1 as SGHDT and CDR2 as YYEEEE.

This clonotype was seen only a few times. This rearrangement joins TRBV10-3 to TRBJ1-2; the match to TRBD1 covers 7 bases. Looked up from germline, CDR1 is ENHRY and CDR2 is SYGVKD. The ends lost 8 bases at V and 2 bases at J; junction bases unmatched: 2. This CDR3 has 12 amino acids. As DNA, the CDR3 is TGTGCCATCGGGGGACAGAACTATGGCTACACCTTC. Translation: CAIGGQNYGYTF.

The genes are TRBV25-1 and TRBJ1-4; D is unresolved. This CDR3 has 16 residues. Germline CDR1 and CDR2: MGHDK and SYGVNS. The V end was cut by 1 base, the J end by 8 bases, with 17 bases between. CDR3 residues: CASSEFGSAPEEKLFF. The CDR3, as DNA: TGTGCCAGCAGTGAATTCGGATCGGCCCCGGAAGAAAAACTGTTTTTT.

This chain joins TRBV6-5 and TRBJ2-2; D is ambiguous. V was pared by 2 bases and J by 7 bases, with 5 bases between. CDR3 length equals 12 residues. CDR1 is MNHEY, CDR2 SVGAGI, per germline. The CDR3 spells CASSYRDGELFF. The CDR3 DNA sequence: TGTGCCAGCAGTTACCGCGACGGGGAGCTGTTTTTT.

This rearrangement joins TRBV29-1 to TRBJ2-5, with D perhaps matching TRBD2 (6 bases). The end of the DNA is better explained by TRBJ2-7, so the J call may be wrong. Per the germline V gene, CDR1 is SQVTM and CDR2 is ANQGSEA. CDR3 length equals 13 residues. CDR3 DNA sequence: TGCAGCGTTGAAGGGAGGGTTTCCTACGAGCAGTACTTC. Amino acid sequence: CSVEGRVSYEQYF.